This T cell receptor (beta chain) was identified during a study of memory CD4+ T cells and cytomegalovirus serostatus. Findings and caveats of the study: Suggested: most of the CMV-linked TCR signature lies in CD4+ memory cells. Of approximately 160 reported CMV TCRbeta sequences, about 67 were found in memory CD4+ repertoires.

In the case of this clone: Its cognate antigen is unknown.

The germline V gene has CDR1 SNHLY and CDR2 FYNNEI. This CDR3 has 14 residues. V shed 10 bases and J shed 3 bases, with 17 bases lying between them. The sort gate was single viable CD3+CD4+CD8-CD45RO+ cells for memory CD4+ T cells. CD4+ T cells were isolated by positive magnetic selection. The protocol was immunoSEQ multiplex PCR, while the TCRdb copy is restricted to in-frame clones and leaves out a portion. The sample lists about 25,000 clones; 60% to 80% were seen once. This TCR was sampled from an adult in good health and CMV-seronegative. Material: memory CD4+ T cells from blood. The chain employs TRBV2 and TRBJ2-3; a weak D match, TRBD1 (5 bases). The CDR3 sequence is CAISDSLGTDTQYF. In DNA form, the CDR3 reads TGTGCCATTTCCGACAGCCTGGGGACAGATACGCAGTATTTT.